This T cell receptor (beta chain) comes out of a study of T cell repertoires in cytomegalovirus infection. Study information: Carrying CMV and the relevant HLA type showed in public TCR beta signatures.

Each CDR3 protein is one row after TCRdb ran MiXCR on the reads. This sample has around 540,000 distinct CDR3 sequences, with 33% found just once. With respect to this clonotype: Its specificity is unknown.

Study-wide points: There were carriers of CMV plus the relevant HLA, and cumulative public TCR beta family frequency identified them. HLA-C-restricted CMV clonotypes gave the most frequent clonotype in two of eight donors.

Germline CDR1 LNHDA, CDR2 SQIVND (reference sequence). V dropped 3 bases and J dropped 4 bases, with 12 bases sitting between them. The CDR3 runs to 15 residues. Sequenced material: cultured PBMCs, taken from culture after CMV antigen stimulation. The gene calls are TRBV19 and TRBJ2-2, with a weak D call TRBD2 (6 bases). This sequence originates from a human donor in good health (CMV status not recorded). Some clones in this sample may be carry-over from other donors' samples. The CDR3 DNA sequence: TGTGCCAGTAGTATCAAGGGAGGCGGCACCGGGGAGCTGTTTTTT. It encodes CASSIKGGGTGELFF.